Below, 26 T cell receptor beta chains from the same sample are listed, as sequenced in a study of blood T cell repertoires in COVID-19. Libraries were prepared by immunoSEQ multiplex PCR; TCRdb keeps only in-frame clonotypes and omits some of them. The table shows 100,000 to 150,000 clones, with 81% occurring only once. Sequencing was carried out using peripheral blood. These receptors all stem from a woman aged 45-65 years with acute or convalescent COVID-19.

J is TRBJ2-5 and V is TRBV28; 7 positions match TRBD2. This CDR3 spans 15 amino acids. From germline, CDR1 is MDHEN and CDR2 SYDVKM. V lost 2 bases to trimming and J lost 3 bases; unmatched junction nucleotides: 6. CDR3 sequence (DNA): TGTGCCAGCAGTTTACGGCTAGCGGCCGAAGAGACCCAGTACTTC. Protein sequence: CASSLRLAAEETQYF.

The DNA for the CDR3 is TGTGCCAGCAGCTTAGTGGTGGGAGCTGGGGCCAACGTCCTGACTTTC. It specifies CASSLVVGAGANVLTF. This chain joins TRBV11-2 and TRBJ2-6, with D possibly being TRBD2 (5 bases). The germline gives CDR1 SGHAT, CDR2 FQNNGV. With 1 base removed from V and 2 bases from J, the gap between germline ends came to 9 bases. The CDR3 is 16 amino acids.

The CDR3 DNA is TGTGCCACCAGCAAACGGGACAATGAGCAGTTCTTC. It encodes CATSKRDNEQFF. The rearrangement links TRBV15 to TRBJ2-1; the D is unclear. Germline V CDR1 and CDR2: LNHNV, YYDKDF (reference sequence). Trimming pared 4 bases from V and 5 bases from J, leaving 6 bases between. This CDR3 contains 12 residues.

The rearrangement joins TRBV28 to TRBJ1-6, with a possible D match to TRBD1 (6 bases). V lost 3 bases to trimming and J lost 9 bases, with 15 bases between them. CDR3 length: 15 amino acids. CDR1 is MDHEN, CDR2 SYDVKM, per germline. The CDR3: CASSFPDRSSSPLHF. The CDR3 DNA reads TGTGCCAGCAGTTTCCCAGACAGGTCGAGTTCACCCCTCCACTTT.

The CDR3 DNA reads TGTGCCAGCGCCTCGGGACTTAAAAACTATGGCTACACCTTC. It specifies CASASGLKNYGYTF. The chain recombines TRBV28 with TRBJ1-2; possible D gene TRBD1, 5 bases. Trimming cost V 8 bases and J 2 bases, with 15 bases left between them. Germline CDR1 and CDR2: MDHEN and SYDVKM. The CDR3 length is 14 residues.

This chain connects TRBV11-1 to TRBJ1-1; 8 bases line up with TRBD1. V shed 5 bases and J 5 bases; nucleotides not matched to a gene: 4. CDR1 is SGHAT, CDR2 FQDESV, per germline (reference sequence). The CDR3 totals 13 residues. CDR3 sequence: CASSPGQATEAFF. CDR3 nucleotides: TGTGCCAGCAGCCCGGGACAGGCAACTGAAGCTTTCTTT.

CDR3 in DNA: TGCGCCAGCAGTTTCAAGAGGGCAGGATCGGTGAACACTGAAGCTTTCTTT. It encodes CASSFKRAGSVNTEAFF. This chain uses TRBV4-1 with TRBJ1-1, with D unclear. Trimming removed 6 bases from V and 0 bases from J, with 20 bases in between. Germline CDR1 reads MGHRA; CDR2 reads YSYEKL. The CDR3 loop spans 17 amino acids.

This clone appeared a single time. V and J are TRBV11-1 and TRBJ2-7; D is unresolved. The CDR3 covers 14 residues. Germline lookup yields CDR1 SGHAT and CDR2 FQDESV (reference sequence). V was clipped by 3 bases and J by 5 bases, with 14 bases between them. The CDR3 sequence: CASSFSGVYHEQYF. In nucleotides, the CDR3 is TGTGCCAGCAGCTTCTCTGGAGTATACCACGAGCAGTACTTC.

In DNA form, the CDR3 reads TGCAGCGTTTTATATGGACAGCCGAACACCGGGGAGCTGTTTTTT. It translates to CSVLYGQPNTGELFF. This chain uses TRBV29-1 with TRBJ2-2; possible D gene TRBD1, 6 bases. CDR1 is SQVTM and CDR2 is ANQGSEA in the germline V gene. V lost 5 bases and J 0 bases, leaving 13 bases between the germline ends. The CDR3 sequence is 15 residues long.

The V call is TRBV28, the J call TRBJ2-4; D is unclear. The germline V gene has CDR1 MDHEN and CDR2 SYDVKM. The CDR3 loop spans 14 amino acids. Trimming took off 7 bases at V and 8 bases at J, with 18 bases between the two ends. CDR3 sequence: CASTPDTLADIQYF. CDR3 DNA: TGTGCCAGCACTCCCGATACTCTTGCGGACATTCAGTACTTC.

DNA for the CDR3: TGTGCCAGCAGACCCCCCCCTGGGAGCTCCTACGAGCAGTACTTC. Amino acid sequence: CASRPPPGSSYEQYF. V usage is TRBV28 and J usage is TRBJ2-7; weak D call: TRBD2 (5 bases). The CDR3 length is 15 residues. Germline V lookup: CDR1 MDHEN, CDR2 SYDVKM. Between the trimmed V and J ends, which lost 6 bases and 0 bases, there was a span of 15 bases. Complete variable domain (other parts from reference TRBV28 and TRBJ2-7): DVKVTQSSRYLVKRTGEKVFLECVQDMDHENMFWYRQDPGLGLRLIYFSYDVKMKEKGDIPEGYSVSREKKERFSLILESASTNQTSMYLCASRPPPGSSYEQYFGPGTRLTVT.

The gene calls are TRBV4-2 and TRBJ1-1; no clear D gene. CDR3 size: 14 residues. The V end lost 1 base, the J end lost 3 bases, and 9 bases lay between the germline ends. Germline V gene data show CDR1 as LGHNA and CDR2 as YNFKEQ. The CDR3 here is CASSQVGTDTEAFF. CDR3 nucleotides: TGTGCCAGCAGCCAAGTGGGCACCGACACTGAAGCTTTCTTT.

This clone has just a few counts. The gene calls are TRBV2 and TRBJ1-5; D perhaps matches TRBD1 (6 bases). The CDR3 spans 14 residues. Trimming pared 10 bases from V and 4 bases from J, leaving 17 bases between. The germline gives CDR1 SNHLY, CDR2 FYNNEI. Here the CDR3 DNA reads TGTGCCATCCAAGACCGGGACATTAATCAGCCCCAGCATTTT. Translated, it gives CAIQDRDINQPQHF.

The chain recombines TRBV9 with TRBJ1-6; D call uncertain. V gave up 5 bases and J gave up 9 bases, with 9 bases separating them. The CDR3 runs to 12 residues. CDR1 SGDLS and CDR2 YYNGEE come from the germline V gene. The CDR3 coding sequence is TGTGCCAGCAGTAAGGAGGCTTCACCCCTCCACTTT. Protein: CASSKEASPLHF.

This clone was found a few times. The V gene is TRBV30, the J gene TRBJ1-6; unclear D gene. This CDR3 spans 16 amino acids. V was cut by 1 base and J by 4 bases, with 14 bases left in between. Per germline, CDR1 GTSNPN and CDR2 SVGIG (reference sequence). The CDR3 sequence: CAWSAPQAGYNSPLHF. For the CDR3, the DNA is TGTGCCTGGAGTGCCCCCCAGGCGGGGTATAATTCACCCCTCCACTTT.

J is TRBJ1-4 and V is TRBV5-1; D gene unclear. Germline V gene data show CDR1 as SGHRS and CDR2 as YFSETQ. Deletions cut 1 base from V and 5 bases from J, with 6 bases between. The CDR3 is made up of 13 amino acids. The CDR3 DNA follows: TGCGCCAGCAGCTTGCCGGGGAATGAAAAACTGTTTTTT. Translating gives CASSLPGNEKLFF.

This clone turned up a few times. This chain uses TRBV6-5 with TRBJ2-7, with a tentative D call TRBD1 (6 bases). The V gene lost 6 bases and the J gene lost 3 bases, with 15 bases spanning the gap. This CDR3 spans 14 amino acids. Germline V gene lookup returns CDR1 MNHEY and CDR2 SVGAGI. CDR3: CASRHQGPFYEQYF. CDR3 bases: TGTGCCAGCAGGCACCAGGGGCCATTCTACGAGCAGTACTTC.

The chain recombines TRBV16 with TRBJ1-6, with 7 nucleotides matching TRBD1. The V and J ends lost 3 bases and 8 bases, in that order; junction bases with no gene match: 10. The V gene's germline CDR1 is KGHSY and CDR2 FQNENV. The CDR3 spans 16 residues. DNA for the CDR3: TGTGCCAGCAGCCAGAGACTCGACAGGGTAGATTCACCCCTCCACTTT. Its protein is CASSQRLDRVDSPLHF.

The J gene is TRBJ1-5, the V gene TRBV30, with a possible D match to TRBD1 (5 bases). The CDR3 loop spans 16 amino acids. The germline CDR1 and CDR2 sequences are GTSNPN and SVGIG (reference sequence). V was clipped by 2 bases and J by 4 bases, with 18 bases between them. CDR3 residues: CAWSSYGGIRNQPQHF. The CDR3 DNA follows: TGTGCCTGGAGTTCCTATGGGGGGATTCGAAATCAGCCCCAGCATTTT.

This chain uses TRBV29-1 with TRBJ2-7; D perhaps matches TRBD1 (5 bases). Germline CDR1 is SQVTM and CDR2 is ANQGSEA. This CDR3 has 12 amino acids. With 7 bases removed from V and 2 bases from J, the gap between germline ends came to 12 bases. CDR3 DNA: TGCAGCGCCGGAGCAGGGACCTACGAGCAGTACTTC. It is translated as CSAGAGTYEQYF.

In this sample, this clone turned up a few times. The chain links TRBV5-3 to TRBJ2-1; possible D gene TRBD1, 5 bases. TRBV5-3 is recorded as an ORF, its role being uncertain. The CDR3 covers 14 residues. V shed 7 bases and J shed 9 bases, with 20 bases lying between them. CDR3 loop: CARGGRLGPGEQFF. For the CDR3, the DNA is TGTGCCAGAGGCGGTAGGTTGGGGCCTGGTGAGCAGTTCTTC.

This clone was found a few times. In DNA form, the CDR3 reads TGCAGCGTTGATTTTCTCGTGGTGGTCGGGAGCCTGGGGGGATATGGCTACACCTTC. The encoded protein is CSVDFLVVVGSLGGYGYTF. This chain links TRBV29-1 with TRBJ1-2, with TRBD1 as a possible D gene (5 bases). Per the germline V gene, CDR1 is SQVTM and CDR2 is ANQGSEA. This CDR3 has 19 residues. Trimming pared 3 bases from V and 5 bases from J, leaving 31 bases between.

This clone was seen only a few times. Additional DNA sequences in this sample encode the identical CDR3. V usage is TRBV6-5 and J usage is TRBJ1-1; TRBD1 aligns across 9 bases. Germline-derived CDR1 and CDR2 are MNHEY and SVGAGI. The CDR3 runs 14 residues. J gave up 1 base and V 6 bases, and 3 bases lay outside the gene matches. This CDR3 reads CASSRQGGNTEAFF. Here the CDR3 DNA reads TGTGCCAGCAGCCGACAGGGGGGGAACACTGAAGCTTTCTTT.

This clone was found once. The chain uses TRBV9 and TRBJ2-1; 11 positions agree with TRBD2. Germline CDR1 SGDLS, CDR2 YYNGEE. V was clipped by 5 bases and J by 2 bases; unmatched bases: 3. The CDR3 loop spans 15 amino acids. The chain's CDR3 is CASSPTSGTYNEQFF. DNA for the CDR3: TGTGCCAGCAGTCCGACTAGCGGGACCTACAATGAGCAGTTCTTC. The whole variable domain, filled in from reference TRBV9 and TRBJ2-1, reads DSGVTQTPKHLITATGQRVTLRCSPRSGDLSVYWYQQSLDQGLQFLIQYYNGEERAKGNILERFSAQQFPDLHSELNLSSLELGDSALYFCASSPTSGTYNEQFFGPGTRLTVL.

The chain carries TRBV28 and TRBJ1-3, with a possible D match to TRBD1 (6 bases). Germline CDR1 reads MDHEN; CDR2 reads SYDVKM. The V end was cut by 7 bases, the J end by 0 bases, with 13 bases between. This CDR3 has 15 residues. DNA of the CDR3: TGTGCCAGCATGTGGGACATGAACTCTGGAAACACCATATATTTT. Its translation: CASMWDMNSGNTIYF.

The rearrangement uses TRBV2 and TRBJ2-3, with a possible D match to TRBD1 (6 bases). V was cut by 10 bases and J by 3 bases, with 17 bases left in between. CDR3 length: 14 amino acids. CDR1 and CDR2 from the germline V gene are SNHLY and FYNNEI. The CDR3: CATTRDTETDTQYF. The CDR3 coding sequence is TGTGCCACAACCCGGGACACAGAGACAGATACGCAGTATTTT. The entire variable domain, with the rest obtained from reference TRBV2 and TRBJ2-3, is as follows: EPEVTQTPSHQVTQMGQEVILRCVPISNHLYFYWYRQILGQKVEFLVSFYNNEISEKSEIFDDQFSVERPDGSNFTLKIRSTKLEDSAMYFCATTRDTETDTQYFGPGTRLTVL.